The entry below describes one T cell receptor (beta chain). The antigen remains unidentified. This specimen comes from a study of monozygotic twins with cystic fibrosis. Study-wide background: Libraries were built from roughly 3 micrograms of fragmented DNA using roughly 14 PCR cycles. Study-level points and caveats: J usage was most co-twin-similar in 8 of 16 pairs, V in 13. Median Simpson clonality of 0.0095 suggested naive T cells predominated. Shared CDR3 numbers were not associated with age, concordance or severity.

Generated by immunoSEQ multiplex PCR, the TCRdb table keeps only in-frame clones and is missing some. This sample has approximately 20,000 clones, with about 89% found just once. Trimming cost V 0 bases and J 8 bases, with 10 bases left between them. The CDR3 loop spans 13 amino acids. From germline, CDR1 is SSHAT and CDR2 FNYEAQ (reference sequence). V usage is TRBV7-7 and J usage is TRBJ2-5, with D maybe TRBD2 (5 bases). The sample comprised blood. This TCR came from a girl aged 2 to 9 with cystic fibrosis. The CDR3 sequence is CASSLAPTGTQYF. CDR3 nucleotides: TGTGCCAGCAGCTTAGCCCCTACGGGAACCCAGTACTTC.